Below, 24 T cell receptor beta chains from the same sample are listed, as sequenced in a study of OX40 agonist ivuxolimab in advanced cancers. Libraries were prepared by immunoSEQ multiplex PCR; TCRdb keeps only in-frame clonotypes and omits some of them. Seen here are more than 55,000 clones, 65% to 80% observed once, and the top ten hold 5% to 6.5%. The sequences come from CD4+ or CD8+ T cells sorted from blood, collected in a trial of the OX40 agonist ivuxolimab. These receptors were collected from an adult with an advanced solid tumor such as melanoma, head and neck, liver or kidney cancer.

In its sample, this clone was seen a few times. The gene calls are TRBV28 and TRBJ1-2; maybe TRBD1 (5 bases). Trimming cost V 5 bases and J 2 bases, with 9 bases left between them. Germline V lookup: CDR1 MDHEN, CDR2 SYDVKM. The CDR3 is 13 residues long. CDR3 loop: CASSPGRNYGYTF. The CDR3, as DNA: TGTGCCAGCAGTCCGGGGCGAAACTATGGCTACACCTTC.

This chain's CDR3 is CASSPDGTNYGYTF. CDR3 in DNA: TGTGCCAGCTCACCAGACGGGACCAACTATGGCTACACCTTC. The chain links TRBV18 to TRBJ1-2; possible D gene TRBD1, 5 bases. This CDR3 is built from 14 residues. Germline V gene sequence: CDR1 KGHSH, CDR2 LQKENI. Between the trimmed V and J ends, which lost 2 bases and 2 bases, there was a span of 9 bases.

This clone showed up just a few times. CDR3 protein: CASSAMMETQYF. CDR3 in DNA: TGTGCCAGCAGCGCCATGATGGAGACCCAGTACTTC. The chain employs TRBV7-2 and TRBJ2-5; no firm D call. CDR1 is SGHTA and CDR2 is FQGNSA in the germline V gene. V was shortened by 5 bases and J by 5 bases, with 9 bases between the two germline ends. The CDR3 covers 12 residues.

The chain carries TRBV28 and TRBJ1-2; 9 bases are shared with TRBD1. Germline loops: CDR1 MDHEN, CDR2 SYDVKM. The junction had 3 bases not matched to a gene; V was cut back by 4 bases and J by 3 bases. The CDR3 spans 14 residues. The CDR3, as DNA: TGTGCCAGCAGTTCGGGACAGGGACACTATGGCTACACCTTC. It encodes CASSSGQGHYGYTF.

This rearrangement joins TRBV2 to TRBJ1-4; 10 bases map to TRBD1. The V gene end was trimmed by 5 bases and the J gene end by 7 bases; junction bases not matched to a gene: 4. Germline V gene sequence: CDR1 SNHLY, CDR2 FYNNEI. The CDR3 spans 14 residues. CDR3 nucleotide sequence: TGTGCCAGCAGTCGACAGGGGGCACGTGAAAAACTGTTTTTT. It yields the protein CASSRQGAREKLFF.

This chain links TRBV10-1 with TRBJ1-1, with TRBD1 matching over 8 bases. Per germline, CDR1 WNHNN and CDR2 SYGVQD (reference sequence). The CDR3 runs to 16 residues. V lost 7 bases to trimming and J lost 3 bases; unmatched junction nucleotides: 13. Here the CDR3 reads CASTSGQGGGDTEAFF. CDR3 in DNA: TGCGCCAGCACCTCCGGACAGGGCGGTGGAGACACTGAAGCTTTCTTT.

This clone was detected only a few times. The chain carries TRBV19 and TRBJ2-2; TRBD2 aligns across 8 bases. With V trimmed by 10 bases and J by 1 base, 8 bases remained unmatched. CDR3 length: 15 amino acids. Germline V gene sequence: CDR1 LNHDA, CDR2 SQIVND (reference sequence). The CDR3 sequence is CATSRGGLNTGELFF. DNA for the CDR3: TGTGCCACCTCCCGGGGGGGCCTGAACACCGGGGAGCTGTTTTTT.

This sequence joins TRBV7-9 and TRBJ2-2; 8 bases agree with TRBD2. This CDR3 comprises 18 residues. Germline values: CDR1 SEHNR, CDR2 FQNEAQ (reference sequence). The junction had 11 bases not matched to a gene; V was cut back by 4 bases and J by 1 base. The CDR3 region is CASSYPTLAGGNTGELFF. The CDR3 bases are TGTGCCAGCAGCTACCCCACCCTCGCGGGGGGGAACACCGGGGAGCTGTTTTTT.

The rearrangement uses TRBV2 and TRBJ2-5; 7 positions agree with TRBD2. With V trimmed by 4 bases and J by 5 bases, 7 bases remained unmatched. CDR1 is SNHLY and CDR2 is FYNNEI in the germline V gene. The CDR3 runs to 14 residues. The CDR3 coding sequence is TGTGCCAGCAGTGCGACGGGGGGTCGTGAGACCCAGTACTTC. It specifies CASSATGGRETQYF.

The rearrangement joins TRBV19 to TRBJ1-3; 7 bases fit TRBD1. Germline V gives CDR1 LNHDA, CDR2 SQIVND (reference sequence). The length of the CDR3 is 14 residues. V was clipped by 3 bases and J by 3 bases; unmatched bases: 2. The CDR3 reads CASSIWDSGNTIYF. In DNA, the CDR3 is TGTGCCAGTAGTATTTGGGACAGTGGAAACACCATATATTTT. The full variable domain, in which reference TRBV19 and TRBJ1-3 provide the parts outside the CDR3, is DGGITQSPKYLFRKEGQNVTLSCEQNLNHDAMYWYRQDPGQGLRLIYYSQIVNDFQKGDIAEGYSVSREKKESFPLTVTSAQKNPTAFYLCASSIWDSGNTIYFGEGSWLTVV.

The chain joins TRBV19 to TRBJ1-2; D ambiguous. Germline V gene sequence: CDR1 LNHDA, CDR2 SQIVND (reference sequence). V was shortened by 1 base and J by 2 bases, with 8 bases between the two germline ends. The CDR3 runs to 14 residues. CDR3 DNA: TGTGCCAGTAGTATAGGACCGTACAACTATGGCTACACCTTC. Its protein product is CASSIGPYNYGYTF.

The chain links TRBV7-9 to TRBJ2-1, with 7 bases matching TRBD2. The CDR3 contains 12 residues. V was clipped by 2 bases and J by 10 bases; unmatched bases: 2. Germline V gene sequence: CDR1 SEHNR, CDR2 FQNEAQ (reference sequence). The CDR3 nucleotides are TGTGCCAGCAGCTTAACGGGAGGAGAGCAGTTCTTC. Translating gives CASSLTGGEQFF. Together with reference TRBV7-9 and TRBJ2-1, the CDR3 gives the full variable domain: DTGVSQNPRHKITKRGQNVTFRCDPISEHNRLYWYRQTLGQGPEFLTYFQNEAQLEKSRLLSDRFSAERPKGSFSTLEIQRTEQGDSAMYLCASSLTGGEQFFGPGTRLTVL.

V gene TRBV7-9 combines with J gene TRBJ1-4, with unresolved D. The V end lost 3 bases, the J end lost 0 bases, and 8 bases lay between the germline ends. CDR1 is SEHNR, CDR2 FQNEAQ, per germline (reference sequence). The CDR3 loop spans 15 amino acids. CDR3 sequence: CASSFPSTTNEKLFF. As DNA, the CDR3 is TGTGCCAGCAGCTTCCCTTCTACAACTAATGAAAAACTGTTTTTT.

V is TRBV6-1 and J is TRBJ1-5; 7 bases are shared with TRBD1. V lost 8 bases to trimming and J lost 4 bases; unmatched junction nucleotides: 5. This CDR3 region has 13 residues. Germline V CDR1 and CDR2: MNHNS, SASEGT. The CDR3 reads CASFGTDNQPQHF. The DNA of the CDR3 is TGTGCCAGCTTTGGGACAGATAATCAGCCCCAGCATTTT.

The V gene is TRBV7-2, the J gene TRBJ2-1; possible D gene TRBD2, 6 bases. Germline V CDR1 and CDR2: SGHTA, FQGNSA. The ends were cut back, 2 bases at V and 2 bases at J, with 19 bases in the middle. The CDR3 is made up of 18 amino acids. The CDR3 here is CASSLPPPSSVAYNEQFF. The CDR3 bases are TGTGCCAGCAGCTTACCTCCCCCGTCTAGCGTAGCCTACAATGAGCAGTTCTTC.

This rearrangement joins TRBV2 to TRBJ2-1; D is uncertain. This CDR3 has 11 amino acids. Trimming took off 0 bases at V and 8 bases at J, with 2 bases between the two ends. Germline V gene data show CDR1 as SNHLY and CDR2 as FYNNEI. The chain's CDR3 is CASSEAYEQFF. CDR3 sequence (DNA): TGTGCCAGCAGTGAAGCGTATGAGCAGTTCTTC.

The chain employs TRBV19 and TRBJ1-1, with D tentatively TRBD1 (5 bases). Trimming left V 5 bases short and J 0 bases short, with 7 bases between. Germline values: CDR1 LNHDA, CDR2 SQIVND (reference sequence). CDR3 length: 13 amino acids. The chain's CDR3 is CASSGTVNTEAFF. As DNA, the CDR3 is TGTGCCAGTAGTGGGACGGTGAACACTGAAGCTTTCTTT.

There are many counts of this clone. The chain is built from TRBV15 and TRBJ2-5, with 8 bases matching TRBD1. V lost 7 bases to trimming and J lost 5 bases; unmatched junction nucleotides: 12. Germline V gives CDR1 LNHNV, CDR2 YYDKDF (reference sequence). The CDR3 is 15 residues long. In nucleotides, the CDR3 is TGTGCCACCAACCGGGACAGGACCCCACGGGAGACCCAGTACTTC. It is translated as CATNRDRTPRETQYF.

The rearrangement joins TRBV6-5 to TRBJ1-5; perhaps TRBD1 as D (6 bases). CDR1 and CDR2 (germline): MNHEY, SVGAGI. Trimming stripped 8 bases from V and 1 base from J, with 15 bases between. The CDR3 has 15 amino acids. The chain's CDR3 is CASSQGTPSNQPQHF. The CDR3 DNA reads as TGTGCCAGCTCTCAGGGGACCCCAAGCAATCAGCCCCAGCATTTT.

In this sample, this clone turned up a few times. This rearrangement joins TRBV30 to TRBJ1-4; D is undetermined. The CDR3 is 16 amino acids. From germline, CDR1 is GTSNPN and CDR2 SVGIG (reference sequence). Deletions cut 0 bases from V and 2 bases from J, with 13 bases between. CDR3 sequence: CAWSVARTWTNEKLFF. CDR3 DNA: TGTGCCTGGAGTGTAGCCCGGACCTGGACTAATGAAAAACTGTTTTTT.

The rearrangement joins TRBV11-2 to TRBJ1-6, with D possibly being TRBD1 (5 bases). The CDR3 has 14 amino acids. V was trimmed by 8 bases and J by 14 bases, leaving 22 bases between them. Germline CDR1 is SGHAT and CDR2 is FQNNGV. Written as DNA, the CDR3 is TGTGCCAGCGGACCGTTTCTGGGGGTGGGGACCCTCCACTTT. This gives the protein CASGPFLGVGTLHF.

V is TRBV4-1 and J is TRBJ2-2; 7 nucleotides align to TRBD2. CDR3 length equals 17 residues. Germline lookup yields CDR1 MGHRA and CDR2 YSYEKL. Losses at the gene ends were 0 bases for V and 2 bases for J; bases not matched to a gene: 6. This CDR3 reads CASSQDLGGGNTGELFF. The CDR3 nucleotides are TGCGCCAGCAGCCAAGATCTGGGCGGGGGTAACACCGGGGAGCTGTTTTTT.

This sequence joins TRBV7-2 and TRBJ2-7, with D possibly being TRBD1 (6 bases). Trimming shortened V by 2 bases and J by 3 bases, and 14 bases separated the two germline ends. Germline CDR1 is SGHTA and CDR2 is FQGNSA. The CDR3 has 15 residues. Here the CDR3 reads CASSLQAGEFYEQYF. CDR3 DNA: TGTGCCAGCAGCTTACAGGCAGGGGAGTTCTACGAGCAGTACTTC. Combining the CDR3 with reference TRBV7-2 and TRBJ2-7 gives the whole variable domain GAGVSQSPSNKVTEKGKDVELRCDPISGHTALYWYRQSLGQGLEFLIYFQGNSAPDKSGLPSDRFSAERTGGSVSTLTIQRTQQEDSAVYLCASSLQAGEFYEQYFGPGTRLTVT.

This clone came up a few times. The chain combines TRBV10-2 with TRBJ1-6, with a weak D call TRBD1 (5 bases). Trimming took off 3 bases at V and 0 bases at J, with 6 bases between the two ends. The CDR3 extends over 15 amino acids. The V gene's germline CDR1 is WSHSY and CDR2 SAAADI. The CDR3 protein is CASSDDSSYNSPLHF. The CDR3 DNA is TGCGCCAGCAGTGATGACAGCTCCTATAATTCACCCCTCCACTTT.